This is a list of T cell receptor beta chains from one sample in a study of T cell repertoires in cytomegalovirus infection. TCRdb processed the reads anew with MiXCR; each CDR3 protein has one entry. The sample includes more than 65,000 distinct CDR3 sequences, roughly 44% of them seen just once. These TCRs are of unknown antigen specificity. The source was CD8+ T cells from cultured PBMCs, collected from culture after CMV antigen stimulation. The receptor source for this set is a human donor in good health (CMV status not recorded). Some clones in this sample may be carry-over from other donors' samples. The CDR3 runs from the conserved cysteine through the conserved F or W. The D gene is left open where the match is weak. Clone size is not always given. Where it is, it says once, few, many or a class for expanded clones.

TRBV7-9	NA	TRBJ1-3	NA	TGTGCCAGCAGCGGACAGTATTCCCTCTCTGGAAACACCATATATTTT	CASSGQYSLSGNTIYF
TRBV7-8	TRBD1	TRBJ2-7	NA	TGTGCCAGCAGCGACGGGACAGGGCCCACCTACGAGCAGTACTTC	CASSDGTGPTYEQYF
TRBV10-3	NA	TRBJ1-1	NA	TGTGCCATCAGTGACAACCAGCGGAACACTGAAGCTTTCTTT	CAISDNQRNTEAFF
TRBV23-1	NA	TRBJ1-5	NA	TGCGCCAGCATTCGGGGGGGTGGCAATCAGCCCCAGCATTTT	CASIRGGGNQPQHF
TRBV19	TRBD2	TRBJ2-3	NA	TGTGCCAGTAGTCCGCTTGGACTAGCGGCTAGCACAGATACGCAGTATTTT	CASSPLGLAASTDTQYF
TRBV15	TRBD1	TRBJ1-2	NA	TGTGCCACCAGCAGTCCTCACTCGGACAGGGTGGCCAACTATGGCTACACCTTC	CATSSPHSDRVANYGYTF
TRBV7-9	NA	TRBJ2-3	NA	TGTGCCAGCAGCCCTACAGGGAGTAGCACAGATACGCAGTATTTT	CASSPTGSSTDTQYF
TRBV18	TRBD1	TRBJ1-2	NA	TGTGCCAGCTCACCACAGGGACAGGCGGAAGGCTACACCTTC	CASSPQGQAEGYTF
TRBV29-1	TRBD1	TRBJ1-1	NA	TGCAGCGTTGGGGGTAGGACGGGACAGGGGGAAGCTGAAGCTTTCTTT	CSVGGRTGQGEAEAFF
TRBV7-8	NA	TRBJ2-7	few	TGTGCCAGCAGCTTAGAAAGAGGACGAGTCTCCTACGAGCAGTACTTC	CASSLERGRVSYEQYF
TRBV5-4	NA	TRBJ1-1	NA	TGTGCCAGCAGCTTGATCGGGGGGTTTACTGAAGCTTTCTTT	CASSLIGGFTEAFF
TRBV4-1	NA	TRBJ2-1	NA	TGCGCCAGCAGCCAACAGGAAGGTACCGATGAGCAGTTCTTC	CASSQQEGTDEQFF
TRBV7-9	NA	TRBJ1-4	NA	TGTGCCAGCAGTCGTGCCGGCCAGGGACTCAATGAAAAACTGTTTTTT	CASSRAGQGLNEKLFF
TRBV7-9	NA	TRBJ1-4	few	TGTGCCGCGAGGGCGGGAAATAATGAAAAACTGTTTTTT	CAARAGNNEKLFF
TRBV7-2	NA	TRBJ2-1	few	TGTGCCAGCAGCCTGGGGACGGATGAGCAGTTCTTC	CASSLGTDEQFF
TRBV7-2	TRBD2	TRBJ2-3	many	TGTGCCAGCAGCTCCTTAGCGGGTTCTAGCACAGATACGCAGTATTTT	CASSSLAGSSTDTQYF
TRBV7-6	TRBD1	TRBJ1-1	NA	TGTGCCAGCAACGAGGGGGCACGCCAGCACACTGAAGCTTTCTTT	CASNEGARQHTEAFF
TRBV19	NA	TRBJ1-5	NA	TGTGCCAGTAAGTCGGGAGGTCAGCCCCAGCATTTT	CASKSGGQPQHF
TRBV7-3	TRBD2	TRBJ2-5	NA	TGTGCCAGCAGCTTAACGGCTCCTAGCGGGCAGCAAGAGACCCAGTACTTC	CASSLTAPSGQQETQYF
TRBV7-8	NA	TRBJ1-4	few	TGTGCCAGCAGCCTCCAAAGGACATCTACAACTAATGAAAAACTGTTTTTT	CASSLQRTSTTNEKLFF
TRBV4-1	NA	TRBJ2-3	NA	TGCGCCAGCAGCCAATTTACAGGGAAAGATACGCAGTATTTT	CASSQFTGKDTQYF
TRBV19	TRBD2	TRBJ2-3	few	TGTGCCAGCCGGGGACTAGCGGGAGTTACGCAGTATTTT	CASRGLAGVTQYF
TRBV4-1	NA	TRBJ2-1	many	TGCGCCAGCAGCCAAGGGAGGGGTGCCTACAATGAGCAGTTCTTC	CASSQGRGAYNEQFF
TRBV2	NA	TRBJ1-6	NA	TGTGCCAGCAGCGACGAGGGCAGATACAATTCACCCCTCCACTTT	CASSDEGRYNSPLHF
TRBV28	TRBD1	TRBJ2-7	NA	TGTGCCAGCACAGGGGGCCCCCCCAGTCAGTACTTC	CASTGGPPSQYF
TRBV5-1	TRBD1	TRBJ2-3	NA	TGCGCCAGCAGCTTCCCTTCGGACAGGGGAAATTGGGATACGCAGTATTTT	CASSFPSDRGNWDTQYF
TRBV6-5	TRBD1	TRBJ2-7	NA	TGTGCCAGCAGCTCTTACCGACAGGGTGGGAACTCCTACGAGCAGTACTTC	CASSSYRQGGNSYEQYF
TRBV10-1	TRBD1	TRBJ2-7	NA	TGCGCCAGCAGTGATTCCGGGACAGGAGTGTACGAGCAGTACTTC	CASSDSGTGVYEQYF
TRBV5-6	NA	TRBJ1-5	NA	TGTGCCAGCAGCTTGCGGGGGTTCGGGAATAATCAGCCCCAGCATTTT	CASSLRGFGNNQPQHF
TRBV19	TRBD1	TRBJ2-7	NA	TGTGCCAGTAGTTGGGGGACAGGGGCCTACGAGCAGTACTTC	CASSWGTGAYEQYF
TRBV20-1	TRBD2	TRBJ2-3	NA	TGCAGTGCTAGAGTGCGGGGGGAGTACACAGATACGCAGTATTTT	CSARVRGEYTDTQYF
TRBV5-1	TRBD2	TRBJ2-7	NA	TGCGCCAGCAGCTCCTCTAGCGGGGGGGCCTCTGACTACGAGCAGTACTTC	CASSSSSGGASDYEQYF
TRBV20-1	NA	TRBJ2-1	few	TGCAGTGCCCGGGACTCCAACCCTTACAATGAGCAGTTCTTC	CSARDSNPYNEQFF
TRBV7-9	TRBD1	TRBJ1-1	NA	TGTGCCAGCAGCTTAGCGCTCCGACAGGGGGGCTCTGAAGCTTTCTTT	CASSLALRQGGSEAFF
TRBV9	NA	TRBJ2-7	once	TGTGCCAGCAGCCTAGGGGGGGGGAACTCCTACGAGCAGTACTTC	CASSLGGGNSYEQYF
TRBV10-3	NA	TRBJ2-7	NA	TGTGCCATCAGTGAGGATGGGGGGGGCCCCTACGAGCAGTACTTC	CAISEDGGGPYEQYF
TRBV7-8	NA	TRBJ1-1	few	TGTGCCAGCAGCCCTATACAGGGAAGAAACACTGAAGCTTTCTTT	CASSPIQGRNTEAFF
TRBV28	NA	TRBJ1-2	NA	TGTGCCAGCAGTCCCCGAGAGTTACCTTATGGCTACACCTTC	CASSPRELPYGYTF
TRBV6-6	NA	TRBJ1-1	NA	TGTGCCAGCAGTTACAACGGGAACACTGAAGCTTTCTTT	CASSYNGNTEAFF
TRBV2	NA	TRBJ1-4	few	TGTGCCAGCACCCGAGGAGGCAGGGTTAATGAAAAACTGTTTTTT	CASTRGGRVNEKLFF
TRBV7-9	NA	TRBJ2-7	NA	TGTGCCAGCAGCCCCGGGACAAGGTCCGACGAGCAGTACTTC	CASSPGTRSDEQYF
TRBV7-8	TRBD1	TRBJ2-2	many	TGTGCCAGCAGCTTAAAGACAGGGCAGACCGGGGAGCTGTTTTTT	CASSLKTGQTGELFF
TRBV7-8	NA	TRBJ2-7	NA	TGTGCCAGCAGCCAAACAGGGAACTACGAGCAGTACTTC	CASSQTGNYEQYF
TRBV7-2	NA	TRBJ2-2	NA	TGTGCCAGCACTCTCTGGGACATCAGAAACACCGGGGAGCTGTTTTTT	CASTLWDIRNTGELFF
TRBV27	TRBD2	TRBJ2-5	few	TGTGCCAGCAGTTTAGGGGCGGGGGGCCCGGAGAAGACCCAGTACTTC	CASSLGAGGPEKTQYF
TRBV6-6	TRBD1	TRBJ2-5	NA	TGTGCCAGCACGGACAGGGGAAATCGCGAGACCCAGTACTTC	CASTDRGNRETQYF
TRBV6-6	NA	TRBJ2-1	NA	TGTGCCAGCAGTCCATCAACCAATGAGCAGTTCTTC	CASSPSTNEQFF
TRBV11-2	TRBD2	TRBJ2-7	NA	TGTGCCAGCAGCAGCGGGAAAACCTACGAGCAGTACTTC	CASSSGKTYEQYF
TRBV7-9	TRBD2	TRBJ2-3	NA	TGTGCCAGCAGCACCGAGGTAGCGGGATTAGTAGATACGCAGTATTTT	CASSTEVAGLVDTQYF